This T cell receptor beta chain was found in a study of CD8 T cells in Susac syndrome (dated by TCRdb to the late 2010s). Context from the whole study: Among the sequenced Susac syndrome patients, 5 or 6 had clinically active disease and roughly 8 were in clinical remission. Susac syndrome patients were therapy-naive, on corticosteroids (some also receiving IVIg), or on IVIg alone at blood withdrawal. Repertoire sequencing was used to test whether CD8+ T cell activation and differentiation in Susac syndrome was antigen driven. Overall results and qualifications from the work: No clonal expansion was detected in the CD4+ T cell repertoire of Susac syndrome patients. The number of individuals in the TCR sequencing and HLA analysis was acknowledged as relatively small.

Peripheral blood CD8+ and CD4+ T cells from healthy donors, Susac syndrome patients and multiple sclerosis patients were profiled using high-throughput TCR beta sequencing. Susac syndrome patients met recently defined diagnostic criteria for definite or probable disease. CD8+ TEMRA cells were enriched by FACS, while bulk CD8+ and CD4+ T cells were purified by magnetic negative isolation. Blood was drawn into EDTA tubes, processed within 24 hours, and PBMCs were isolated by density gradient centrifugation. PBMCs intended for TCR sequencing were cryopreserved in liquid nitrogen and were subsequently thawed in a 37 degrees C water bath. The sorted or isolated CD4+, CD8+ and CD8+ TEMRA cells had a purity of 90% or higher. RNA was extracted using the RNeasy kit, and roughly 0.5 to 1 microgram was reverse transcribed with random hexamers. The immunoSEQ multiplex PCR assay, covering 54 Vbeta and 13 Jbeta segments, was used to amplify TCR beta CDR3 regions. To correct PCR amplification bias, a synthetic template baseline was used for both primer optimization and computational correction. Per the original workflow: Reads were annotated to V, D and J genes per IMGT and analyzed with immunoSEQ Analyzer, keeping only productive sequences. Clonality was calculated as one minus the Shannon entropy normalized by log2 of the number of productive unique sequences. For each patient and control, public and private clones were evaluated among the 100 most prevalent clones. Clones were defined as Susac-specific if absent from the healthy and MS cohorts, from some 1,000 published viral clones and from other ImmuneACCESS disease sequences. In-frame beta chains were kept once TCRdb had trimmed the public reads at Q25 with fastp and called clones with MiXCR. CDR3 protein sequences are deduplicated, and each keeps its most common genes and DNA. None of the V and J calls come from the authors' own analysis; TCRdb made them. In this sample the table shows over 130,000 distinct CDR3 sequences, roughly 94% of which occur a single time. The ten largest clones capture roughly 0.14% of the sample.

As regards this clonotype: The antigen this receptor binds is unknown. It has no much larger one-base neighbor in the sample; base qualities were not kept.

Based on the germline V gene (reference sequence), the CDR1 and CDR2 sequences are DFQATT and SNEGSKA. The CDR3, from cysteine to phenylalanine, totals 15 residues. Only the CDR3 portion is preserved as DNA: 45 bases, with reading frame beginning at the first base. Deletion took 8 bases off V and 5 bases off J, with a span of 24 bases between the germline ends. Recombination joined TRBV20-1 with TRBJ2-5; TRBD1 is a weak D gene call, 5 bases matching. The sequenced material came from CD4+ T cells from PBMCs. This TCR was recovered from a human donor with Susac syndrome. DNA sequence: TGCAGTACACCTCGCACACAGGCTCGTGGGGAGACCCAGTACTTC. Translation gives CSTPRTQARGETQYF.